This TCR beta chain originates from a study of blood T cell repertoires in COVID-19. The overall study: Samples came from the United States, Italy and Spain, spanning acute and convalescent COVID-19. The analysed material was cDNA or gDNA that came from T cells, B-cell-depleted T cells, or PBMCs.

In the original analysis: Reference gene primer amplification yielded estimated nucleated cell counts. Libraries were prepared by immunoSEQ multiplex PCR; TCRdb keeps only in-frame clonotypes and omits some of them. From that table come the V and J calls and clone size; the DNA was used to work out D and trimming. The repertoire has over 85,000 clones, about nine tenths of them found once; the top ten carry about 15%. V shed 2 bases, J shed 1 base, and the junction held 10 bases outside the gene matches. CDR3 length: 17 amino acids. Germline V gene data show CDR1 as LNHDA and CDR2 as SQIVND (reference sequence). Only one count was recorded for this clone.

Sequencing was done on a sample of peripheral blood. The chain has TRBV19 and TRBJ1-1; 7 bases fit TRBD1. This TCR derives from a male donor with acute or convalescent COVID-19. CDR3 sequence reads: CASSIRGPGQSNTEAFF. The DNA of the CDR3 is TGTGCCAGTAGTATAAGGGGCCCGGGACAGTCGAACACTGAAGCTTTCTTT.